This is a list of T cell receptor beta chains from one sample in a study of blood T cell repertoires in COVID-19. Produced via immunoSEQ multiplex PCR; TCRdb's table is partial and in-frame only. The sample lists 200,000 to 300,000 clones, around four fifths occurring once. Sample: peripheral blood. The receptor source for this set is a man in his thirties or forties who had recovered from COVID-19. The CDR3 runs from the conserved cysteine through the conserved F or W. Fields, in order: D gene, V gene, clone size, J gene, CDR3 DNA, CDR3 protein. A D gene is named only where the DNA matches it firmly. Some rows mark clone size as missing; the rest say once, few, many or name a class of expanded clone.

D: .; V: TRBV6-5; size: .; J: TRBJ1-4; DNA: TGTGCCAGCCTAGACAGGAGAGAGGAAAAACTGTTTTTT; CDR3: CASLDRREEKLFF
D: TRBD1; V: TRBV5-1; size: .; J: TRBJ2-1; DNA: TGCGCCAGCAGCCCTGACAGGGGATCTTACAATGAGCAGTTCTTC; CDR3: CASSPDRGSYNEQFF
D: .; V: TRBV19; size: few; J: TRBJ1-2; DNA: TGTGCCAGTAGTATAGCAGGGTATGACGGCTACACCTTC; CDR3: CASSIAGYDGYTF
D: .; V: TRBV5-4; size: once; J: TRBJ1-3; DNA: TGTGCCAGCAGCTTGTTTCACCGAGGAGGAAACACCATATATTTT; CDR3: CASSLFHRGGNTIYF
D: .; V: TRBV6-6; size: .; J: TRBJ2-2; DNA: TGTGCCAGCACCCGGACACCGACCGGGGAGCTGTTTTTT; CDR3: CASTRTPTGELFF
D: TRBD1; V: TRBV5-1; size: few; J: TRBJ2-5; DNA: TGCGCCAGCGGTCTTGGACAGGGGTACCAAGAGACCCAGTACTTC; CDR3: CASGLGQGYQETQYF
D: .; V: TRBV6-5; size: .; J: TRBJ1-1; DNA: TGTGCCAGCAGTTCCGACCTTATCGGAGGCAGGAGTGGAGCTTTCTTT; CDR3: CASSSDLIGGRSGAFF
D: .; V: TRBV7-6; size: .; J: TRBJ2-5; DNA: TGTGCCAGCAGCCAGGGGCCCGGGGAAGAGACCCAGTACTTC; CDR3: CASSQGPGEETQYF
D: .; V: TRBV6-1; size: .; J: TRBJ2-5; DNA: TGTGCCAGCAGTGAAGTGATTAGAGAGACCCAGTACTTC; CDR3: CASSEVIRETQYF
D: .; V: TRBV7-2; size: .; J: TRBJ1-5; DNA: TGTGCCAGCAGCTCCGGTCGAGATCCGGCCCAGCATTTT; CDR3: CASSSGRDPAQHF
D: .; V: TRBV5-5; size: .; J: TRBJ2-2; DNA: TGTGCCAGCAGCTTGGTTCTTTGGGCGCGAACCGGGGAGCTGTTTTTT; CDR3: CASSLVLWARTGELFF
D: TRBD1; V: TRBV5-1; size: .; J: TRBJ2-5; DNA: TGCGCCAGCAGCTTGTATGGGACAGAAGAAGAGACCCAGTACTTC; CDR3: CASSLYGTEEETQYF
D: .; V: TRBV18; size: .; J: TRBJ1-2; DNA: TGTGCCAGCTCACCACCGAATGGGGGGTATGGCTACACCTTC; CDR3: CASSPPNGGYGYTF
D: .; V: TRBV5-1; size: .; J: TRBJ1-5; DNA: TGCGCCAGCAGCTTTGAGAACCGGGGTCAGCCCCAGCATTTT; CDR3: CASSFENRGQPQHF
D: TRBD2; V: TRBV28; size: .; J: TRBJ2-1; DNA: TGTGCCAGCAGTTCCGAGCGGGGGGGAAACAATGAGCAGTTCTTC; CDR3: CASSSERGGNNEQFF
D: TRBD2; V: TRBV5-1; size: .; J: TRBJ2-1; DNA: TGCGCCAGCAGCTTGGGGACTAGCGGGGAGGATGAGCAGTTCTTC; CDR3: CASSLGTSGEDEQFF
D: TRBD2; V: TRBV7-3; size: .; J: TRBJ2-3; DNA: TGTGCCAGCAGCTCTAGCGGGGGAAGCACAGATACGCAGTATTTT; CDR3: CASSSSGGSTDTQYF
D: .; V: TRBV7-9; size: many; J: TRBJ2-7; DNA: TGTGCCAGCAGCCCCTATCCACCCTACGAGCAGTACTTC; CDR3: CASSPYPPYEQYF
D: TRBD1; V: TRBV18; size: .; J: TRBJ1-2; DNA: TGTGCCAGCTCACCTACACAGGGGGAAGATGGCTACACCTTC; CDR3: CASSPTQGEDGYTF
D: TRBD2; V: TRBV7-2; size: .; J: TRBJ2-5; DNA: TGTGCCAGCAGCTCACAGCGGGGGATCCGGGACAACCAAGAGACCCAGTACTTC; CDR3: CASSSQRGIRDNQETQYF
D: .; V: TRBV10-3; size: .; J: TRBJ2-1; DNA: TGTGCCATCAGGGAGGGGAGTAGAAATGAGCAGTTCTTC; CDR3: CAIREGSRNEQFF
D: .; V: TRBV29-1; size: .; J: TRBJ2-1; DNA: TGCAGCTGCGTGGGTAGGGGAAAACGGGGGAGTGAGCAGTTCTTC; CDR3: CSCVGRGKRGSEQFF
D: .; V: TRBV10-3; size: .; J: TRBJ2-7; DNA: TGTGCCATCAGTGACAAAGGGGCCTCCTACGAGCAGTACTTC; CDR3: CAISDKGASYEQYF
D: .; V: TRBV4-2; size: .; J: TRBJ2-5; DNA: TGTGCCAGCAGCCATACGGGACTTCAAGAGACCCAGTACTTC; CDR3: CASSHTGLQETQYF
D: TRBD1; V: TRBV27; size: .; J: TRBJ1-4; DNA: TGTGCCAGCAGTTTCTGGACAGGGGGGCTTGAAAAACTGTTTTTT; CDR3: CASSFWTGGLEKLFF
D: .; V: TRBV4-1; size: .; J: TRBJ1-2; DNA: TGCGCCAGCAGCCAAGTACAGTCCCTTCTTCCGGGCTACACCTTC; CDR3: CASSQVQSLLPGYTF
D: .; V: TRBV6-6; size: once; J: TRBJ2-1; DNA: TGTGCCAGCAGTTACCGAGGGCAGGAATACAATGAGCAGTTCTTC; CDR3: CASSYRGQEYNEQFF
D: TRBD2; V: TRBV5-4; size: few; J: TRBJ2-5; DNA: TGTGCCAGCAGGGGGTCGGCTAGCGGGGGCCAAGAGACCCAGTACTTC; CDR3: CASRGSASGGQETQYF
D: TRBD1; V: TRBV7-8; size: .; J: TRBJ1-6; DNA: TGTGCCAGCAGCCCGATGAGGGACAGGAGCTCCTATAATTCACCCCTCCACTTT; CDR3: CASSPMRDRSSYNSPLHF
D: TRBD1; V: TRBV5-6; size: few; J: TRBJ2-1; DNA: TGTGCCAGCAGCTTGCTCAGGGGGCGATTTGAGCAGTTCTTC; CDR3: CASSLLRGRFEQFF
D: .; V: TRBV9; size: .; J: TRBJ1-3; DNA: TGTGCCAGCAGCGTAGAACCCGCCTACTCTGGAAACACCATATATTTT; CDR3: CASSVEPAYSGNTIYF
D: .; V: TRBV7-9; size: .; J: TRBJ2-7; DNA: TGTGCCAGCGTCCCTGGCGGCTACTCCTACGAGCAGTACTTC; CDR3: CASVPGGYSYEQYF
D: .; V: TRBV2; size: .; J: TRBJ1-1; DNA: TGTGCCGGTGGAGGCAGGGGCGACACTGAAGCTTTCTTT; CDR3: CAGGGRGDTEAFF
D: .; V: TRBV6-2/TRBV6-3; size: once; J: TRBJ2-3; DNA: TGTGCCAGCAGCTTCACCGGGGGCACAGATACGCAGTATTTT; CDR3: CASSFTGGTDTQYF
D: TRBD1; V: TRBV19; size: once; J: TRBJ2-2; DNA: TGTGCCAGTAGTAACCCGGACAGGGAGATAGGGGAGCTGTTTTTT; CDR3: CASSNPDREIGELFF
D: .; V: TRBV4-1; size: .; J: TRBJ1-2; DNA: TGCGCCAGCAGCCAAGCACAGGGATATGGCTACACCTTC; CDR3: CASSQAQGYGYTF
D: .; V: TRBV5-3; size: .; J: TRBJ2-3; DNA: TGTGCCAGAAGCTTGGAGGAGGCCCGACTCGGTACGCAGTATTTT; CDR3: CARSLEEARLGTQYF
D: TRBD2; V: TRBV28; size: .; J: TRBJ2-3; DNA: TGTGCCAGCAGTTCAGACTCCCTTCATAGCGGGGGGTCAGATACGCAGTATTTT; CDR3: CASSSDSLHSGGSDTQYF
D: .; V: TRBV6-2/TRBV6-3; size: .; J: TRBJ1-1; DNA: TGTGCCAGCAGTTATCAGGACACTGAAGCTTTCTTT; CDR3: CASSYQDTEAFF
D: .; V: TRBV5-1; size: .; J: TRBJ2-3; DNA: TGCGCCAGCAGCTTGGGTCGGTACGCAGATACGCAGTATTTT; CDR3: CASSLGRYADTQYF